These 17 T cell receptor beta chains were sequenced from one sample in a study of blood T cell repertoires in COVID-19. The protocol was immunoSEQ multiplex PCR, while the TCRdb copy is restricted to in-frame clones and leaves out a portion. Among approximately 300,000 clones listed, about 89% were seen once. Sample: PBMCs or T cells enriched from blood (not recorded which). Receptor source: a young woman who had recovered from COVID-19.

The V and J genes are TRBV2 and TRBJ2-7; D not resolved. Deletions cut 0 bases from V and 1 base from J, with 19 bases between. The CDR3 runs 18 residues. In germline, CDR1 is SNHLY, CDR2 FYNNEI. In DNA form, the CDR3 reads TGTGCCAGCAGTGAAGCGCTTCAGGCTCCCGCGTTTTCCTACGAGCAGTACTTC. It specifies CASSEALQAPAFSYEQYF.

The V and J genes are TRBV12-3 or TRBV12-4 and TRBJ2-5; possible D gene TRBD2, 5 bases. Trimming left V 1 base short and J 13 bases short, with 13 bases between. The CDR3 loop spans 12 amino acids. The CDR3 bases are TGTGCCAGCAGTTTAGGTTCGGGGTTTGGGTACTTC. It encodes CASSLGSGFGYF.

This CDR3 is CASSRGLAGVLETQYF. The CDR3 coding sequence is TGTGCCAGCAGTCGGGGACTAGCGGGGGTACTGGAGACCCAGTACTTC. The V gene is TRBV2, the J gene TRBJ2-5; TRBD2 agrees at 14 bases. Germline V gives CDR1 SNHLY, CDR2 FYNNEI. V gave up 5 bases and J gave up 5 bases; unmatched junction bases: 7. The CDR3 sequence is 16 residues long. The full variable domain, rest sourced from reference TRBV2 and TRBJ2-5, is EPEVTQTPSHQVTQMGQEVILRCVPISNHLYFYWYRQILGQKVEFLVSFYNNEISEKSEIFDDQFSVERPDGSNFTLKIRSTKLEDSAMYFCASSRGLAGVLETQYFGPGTRLLVL.

This clone was picked up one time. The chain has TRBV5-1 and TRBJ2-3, with 9 bases aligning to TRBD2. This CDR3 is built from 17 residues. V shed 4 bases and J 0 bases; nucleotides not matched to a gene: 9. CDR1 and CDR2 (germline): SGHRS, YFSETQ. The CDR3: CASSRKTSGPSTDTQYF. The CDR3 coding sequence is TGCGCCAGCAGCCGGAAGACTAGCGGCCCAAGCACAGATACGCAGTATTTT.

This chain uses TRBV19 with TRBJ1-5; the match to TRBD1 covers 11 bases. J lost 6 bases, V lost 5 bases, and 9 bases had no gene match. Looked up from germline, CDR1 is LNHDA and CDR2 is SQIVND (reference sequence). The CDR3 is 16 amino acids. In DNA form, the CDR3 reads TGTGCCAGTAGTGGGGACAGGGGGGTCTTTGCTCAGCCCCAGCATTTT. Its protein is CASSGDRGVFAQPQHF.

J is TRBJ2-7 and V is TRBV28; a possible D gene is TRBD2 (6 bases). CDR1 is MDHEN, CDR2 SYDVKM, per germline. Trimming pared 5 bases from V and 6 bases from J, leaving 14 bases between. The CDR3 is 13 amino acids. The CDR3 DNA follows: TGTGCCAGCAGTGCTTTACGCGGGGTCGAGCAGTACTTC. Translated: CASSALRGVEQYF.

The CDR3 nucleotides are TGTGCCAGCAGCCCCGGTGGTAGCATGTTTTTT. Protein product: CASSPGGSMFF. The chain uses TRBV25-1 and TRBJ1-4; no reliable D call. Germline values: CDR1 MGHDK, CDR2 SYGVNS. Trimming took 6 bases from V and 15 from J, leaving 14 bases between them. The CDR3 loop spans 11 amino acids. Together with reference TRBV25-1 and TRBJ1-4, the CDR3 gives the full variable domain: EADIYQTPRYLVIGTGKKITLECSQTMGHDKMYWYQQDPGMELHLIHYSYGVNSTEKGDLSSESTVSRIRTEHFPLTLESARPSHTSQYLCASSPGGSMFFGSGTQLSVL.

The chain has TRBV5-4 and TRBJ1-2; no clear D. The V gene lost 1 base and the J gene lost 6 bases, with 10 bases spanning the gap. CDR3 size: 13 residues. CDR1 and CDR2 (germline): SGHNT, YYREEE (reference sequence). The CDR3 sequence: CASSLIGENGYTF. DNA for the CDR3: TGTGCCAGCAGCTTGATCGGGGAGAATGGCTACACCTTC.

The CDR3 is CASTQGHNQPQHF. CDR3 coding DNA: TGTGCCAGCACACAGGGACACAATCAGCCCCAGCATTTT. The genes are TRBV5-6 and TRBJ1-5, with D maybe TRBD1 (6 bases). This CDR3 region has 13 residues. The V gene's germline CDR1 is SGHDT and CDR2 YYEEEE. Trimming took 6 bases from V and 3 from J, leaving 10 bases between them.

V usage is TRBV27 and J usage is TRBJ2-7, with 12 bases fitting TRBD1. CDR3 length: 15 amino acids. Germline V gives CDR1 MNHEY, CDR2 SMNVEV (reference sequence). Trimming at V came to 5 bases and at J to 7 bases, leaving 9 bases not matched to a gene. In nucleotides, the CDR3 is TGTGCCAGCAGTATCCCGGGACAGGGGGCGCAGGAGCAGTACTTC. Translating it yields CASSIPGQGAQEQYF.

This clone was recorded once. This chain links TRBV7-7 with TRBJ2-2; 8 nucleotides line up with TRBD1. There are 16 residues in the CDR3. Germline lookup yields CDR1 SSHAT and CDR2 FNYEAQ (reference sequence). The trim removed 4 bases at V and 2 bases at J, leaving 6 bases unmatched. CDR3 DNA sequence: TGTGCCAGCAGCTCTCGACAGGGGTCCAACACCGGGGAGCTGTTTTTT. It codes for CASSSRQGSNTGELFF.

The chain couples TRBV7-9 to TRBJ1-2; tentative D call: TRBD1 (5 bases). The V gene's germline CDR1 is SEHNR and CDR2 FQNEAQ (reference sequence). The V and J ends lost 0 bases and 8 bases respectively, with 13 bases between them. The CDR3 is made up of 14 amino acids. CDR3 residues: CASSLAPSGRGYTF. The CDR3 DNA follows: TGTGCCAGCAGCTTAGCCCCCTCAGGGCGGGGCTACACCTTC.

This rearrangement joins TRBV27 to TRBJ2-7, with D possibly TRBD1 on 5 matching bases. Germline lookup yields CDR1 MNHEY and CDR2 SMNVEV (reference sequence). This CDR3 is 16 amino acids long. Trimming took off 6 bases at V and 0 bases at J, with 18 bases between the two ends. The CDR3 DNA reads TGTGCCAGCAGGGCAGCCTTGGGGCAGAGCTCCTACGAGCAGTACTTC. Protein sequence: CASRAALGQSSYEQYF.

The V gene is TRBV13, the J gene TRBJ2-7; 7 nucleotides align to TRBD1. V shed 5 bases and J 2 bases; nucleotides not matched to a gene: 3. This CDR3 is built from 13 residues. Germline V lookup: CDR1 PRHDT, CDR2 FYEKMQ (reference sequence). The DNA of the CDR3 is TGTGCCAGCAGCGGGGACAGTACCTACGAGCAGTACTTC. This sequence encodes CASSGDSTYEQYF.

The chain has TRBV28 and TRBJ1-5; D may be TRBD1 (5 bases). Per germline, CDR1 MDHEN and CDR2 SYDVKM. The V end lost 6 bases, the J end lost 1 base, and 19 bases lay between the germline ends. The CDR3 extends over 17 amino acids. CDR3 coding DNA: TGTGCCAGCAGCCATCCCGCCTCTGGGGGGAGCAATCAGCCCCAGCATTTT. This encodes CASSHPASGGSNQPQHF.

This clone was seen only once. The chain links TRBV6-6 to TRBJ2-7; TRBD1 agrees at 7 bases. Germline CDR1 is MNHNY and CDR2 is SVGAGI (reference sequence). The CDR3 totals 13 residues. J gave up 5 bases and V 6 bases, and 7 bases lay outside the gene matches. CDR3 DNA sequence: TGTGCCAGCAGAAACAGGGGTGACGACGAGCAGTACTTC. Residues: CASRNRGDDEQYF.

This chain uses TRBV3-1 (or the pseudogene TRBV3-2) with TRBJ2-3; 10 nucleotides agree with TRBD2. The CDR3 is 17 amino acids. With 4 bases clipped from V and 3 bases from J, the junction kept 10 bases outside the gene matches. CDR1 is LGHDT and CDR2 is YNNKEL in the germline V gene (reference sequence). The CDR3 DNA follows: TGTGCCAGCAGCCGGCTCCCTAGCGGGAGTCGTACAGATACGCAGTATTTT. Translation: CASSRLPSGSRTDTQYF.